The T cell receptor beta chain under discussion was sequenced for a study of cytomegalovirus exposure and HLA in healthy donors (TCRdb year 2017). As for the study more broadly: An earlier analysis of approximately 550 of the donors reported more than 250 Gb of sequence data and 120 million or so unique TCR beta sequences from some 180 million T cells. In addition to the first cohort of approximately 650 subjects, a separate validation cohort of 130 or so different subjects was used. Every discovery cohort repertoire had been produced on one sequencing platform. An early release covering roughly 640 HLA-typed donors comprised about 300 gigabases of sequencing data and around 85 million unique TCR sequences. A later genetic analysis used genome-wide SNP genotypes for about 55% of the 666 donors, treating that subset as a discovery cohort. The T cell repertoires of 700 or so subjects were profiled by immunosequencing and related to cytomegalovirus serostatus. Four or five DR-DQ haplotypes were treated as single units for association and clustering because of strong linkage in the cohort. Rather than drawing on any new phenotypic data, the later analysis identified candidate immune exposures from TCR beta sequences and the way those sequences occurred across donors. Of the 350 to 400 genotyped donors, approximately 83% fell in the genetic ancestry cluster associated with self-reported Caucasian donors. A later analysis re-analyzed previously published TCR beta repertoires from several hundred donors and added high-resolution HLA genotyping to study TCR occurrence patterns. The study was designed to test whether signatures of past pathogen exposure could be identified by cataloging public T cell receptors. High-throughput TCR immunosequencing, statistical association of individual TCRs with disease status, and machine learning were combined to predict cytomegalovirus infection status. Alongside the repertoire data, information on donor age, sex, ethnicity and CMV serostatus was compiled. Among a few hundred genotyped donors of the cohort, an average of approximately 240,000 unique TCR beta nucleotide sequences were sequenced per donor, roughly 20% of them non-productive. Both class I and class II loci were covered by HLA typing, at four-digit resolution. In an earlier analysis of 587 of the donors, high-throughput TCR beta sequencing was used to judge whether each TCR beta V gene segment behaved as functional or pseudogenic. Typing coverage varied by locus: 629-630 donors for A, B, C, DRB1 and DQB1; roughly 560 for DQA1; more than 600 for DPA1; 450 to 480 for DPB1.

Overall study outcomes, separate from this receptor: CMV serostatus was the only immune exposure information available for the cohort. Compared with the 666-donor mean, donors in an Asian-associated ancestry cluster had fewer N-insertions in productive TCRs, according to a later genetic analysis. Compared with equally common non-associated chains, HLA-associated TCR beta chains in a later analysis were more clonally expanded and had lower generation probabilities. Presence/absence analyses assumed roughly uniform sequencing depth across donors, an assumption that may not hold. Specific HLA alleles were associated with over 15,000 TCR beta sequences at a false discovery rate of 0.05 in a later analysis. Some 16 rarely observed V segments, including chromosome 9 orphons, were excluded from the earlier analysis of almost 600 of the donors because counts were too low. Cytomegalovirus status was reported to be diagnosed by the classifier with high specificity and sensitivity in both the original and validation cohorts. The study listed 150 to 200 TCR beta chains as associated with cytomegalovirus. A further reported finding was that TCR beta sequences accurately predicted the HLA-A and HLA-B alleles for most subjects in the first cohort. Linkage disequilibrium might explain the correlated functional status among segregating V segments, but an unknown experimental factor could not be excluded. Most CMV-associated TCR beta chains appeared to be HLA-restricted in a later analysis, and the HLA associations seemed to be driven largely by CMV exposure. V-gene and J-gene trimming of TCR beta chains was associated with a missense DCLRE1C variant in a later genetic analysis, and the association was replicated in an independent cohort. A cluster of highly shared sequence variants was judged likely to be a technical artifact of the sequencing pipeline. Across donors, most TCR sequences were observed very rarely, whereas some public TCRs were present in many individuals. According to a later analysis, parvovirus B19, influenza, CMV and Epstein-Barr virus appeared linked to several top co-occurrence clusters. When HLA alleles, especially DR and DQ, strongly co-occurred, TCR associations were difficult to assign to individual alleles. In this cohort, only TCR beta chains were sequenced, and detectable features were limited by the absence of alpha or paired-chain data. The authors suggested that the approach could potentially be generalized to other disease states and immunological phenotypes. In vitro tests confirmed that a few of the cytomegalovirus-associated TCR beta chains recognize cytomegalovirus antigens. Broadly in line with IMGT annotations, most TCR beta V segments showed up in productive rearrangements about 87% or about 30% of the time in an earlier analysis of 587 of the donors. Because HLA typing was unavailable for some donors at each locus, only the typed subset was used in association tests. A later analysis found that TCR association rates varied across HLA loci, with DRB1 alleles showing the most associated TCRs and HLA-C alleles the fewest.

A remark on this clone: It has no known antigen specificity. No much larger clone exists at a distance of one base, and base qualities are not known.

Libraries were prepared through the immunoSEQ multiplex PCR assay. A mixture of 60 forward primers for TCR Vbeta segments and 13 reverse primers for TCR Jbeta segments was used in the multiplex PCR. A multiplex PCR assay on genomic DNA amplified the CDR3 region of rearranged TCR beta genes. Amplified TCR beta libraries were sequenced as 87-base-pair reads on the Illumina HiSeq System. In the source study's methods: A later analysis counted about 80 million unique TCR beta chains across the approximately 700 repertoires, and roughly 9.9 million of these chains were shared by at least two donors. To remove PCR and sequencing errors, raw reads were error-corrected and collapsed into unique sequences using a nearest-neighbor algorithm that merged closely related sequences. Alignment of CDR3 sequences to IMGT reference sequences was used to assign V, D and J gene segments. Each retained sequence needed at least a six-nucleotide match to both a V gene segment and a J gene segment. Rearrangements were called productive when the CDR3 lacked stop codons and stayed in frame with V and J; all others were non-productive. Following IMGT convention, CDR3 was defined as the stretch from the second conserved V-encoded cysteine to the conserved J-encoded phenylalanine. The earlier analysis of about 560 of the donors excluded any sequence lacking an unambiguous match to a single V gene segment. In an earlier analysis of a few hundred of the donors, V segments were called functional above 56.7% productive rearrangements and were called segregating when the between-donor standard deviation exceeded 5%. A statistical classification framework was built to diagnose cytomegalovirus status from the catalog of TCR beta chain sequences. In a later analysis, V and J genes were assigned by comparing TCR nucleotide sequences against IMGT/GENE-DB human TR gene sequences. A later analysis assigned CDR3 sequences and most-parsimonious VDJ recombination scenarios with the TCRdist pipeline. In a later analysis, each TCR beta chain was defined by its CDR3 amino acid sequence together with its V-gene family, and reads lacking a unique V-gene family were excluded. A later analysis removed roughly 590 highly shared, low-generation-probability nucleotide sequences to deal with suspected cross-contamination and a sequencing artifact. In a later analysis, a clonal expansion index was calculated for each public chain from normalized within-repertoire ranks of inferred template counts. A later analysis computed generation probabilities with a VDJ recombination model fitted to out-of-frame rearrangements, and checked the results against IGoR. In a later analysis, hypergeometric tests were used to score TCR-TCR, TCR-HLA and TCR-CMV co-occurrence, with a repertoire-size bias correction applied to TCR pairs. To estimate false discovery rates, a later analysis permuted the HLA or CMV assignments 20 times. In a later analysis, co-occurring TCRs were grouped using DBSCAN, and TCRdist sequence similarity was added for clustering within HLA-allele-positive subsets. For co-occurrence clustering, repertoires with fewer than 30,000 or more than 120,000 public chains were excluded, along with a handful of repertoires with anomalous nucleotide sharing. This immuneACCESS table, as held by TCRdb, lists in-frame sequences with V and J called but not all clones. Of the missing ones, under half trace to an unresolved V gene in checked studies; the others have no known cause. D and trimming come from the DNA, and the V and J calls and clone size come from that table. The sample yields around 130,000 clones; 65% to 85% were counted once. Of the sample, around 1.9% falls within the top ten clones.

The cohort comprised around 690 healthy bone marrow donors. At the time of sampling, all cohort members were nominally healthy, though unrecorded immune exposures were likely present. The donor tested CMV seronegative, placing the donor among the 350 or so seronegative members of the cohort. Each donor provided a peripheral blood sample, and peripheral blood mononuclear cells were used for TCR beta sequencing. The Qiagen DNeasy Blood Extraction Kit was used to extract genomic DNA from the blood cell samples. Sample: PBMCs. This receptor was obtained from a woman aged 40 to 50 in good health and CMV-seronegative.

The CDR3 protein: CASSGGGAGEPYSYEQYF. The nucleotides read TGTGCCAGCAGCGGCGGGGGGGCGGGGGAGCCGTACTCCTACGAGCAGTACTTC. The chain uses TRBV28 and TRBJ2-7; TRBD2 agrees with 9 junctional bases. The CDR3 holds 18 amino acids from the cysteine to the phenylalanine. Just the 54-base CDR3 DNA is kept, in frame starting at base 1. From the germline V gene, CDR1 is MDHEN and CDR2 is SYDVKM. Relative to germline, V is missing 6 bases and J is missing 0 bases, with 15 bases of the junction outside any gene match.